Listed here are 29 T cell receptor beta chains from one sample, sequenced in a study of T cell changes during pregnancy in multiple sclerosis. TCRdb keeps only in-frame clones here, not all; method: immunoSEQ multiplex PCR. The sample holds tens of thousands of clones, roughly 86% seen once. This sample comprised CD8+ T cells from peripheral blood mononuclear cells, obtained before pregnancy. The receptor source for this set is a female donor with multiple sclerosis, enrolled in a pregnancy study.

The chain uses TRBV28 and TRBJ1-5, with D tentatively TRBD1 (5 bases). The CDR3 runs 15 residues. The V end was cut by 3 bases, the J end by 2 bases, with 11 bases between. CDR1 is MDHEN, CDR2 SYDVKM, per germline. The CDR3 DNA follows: TGTGCCAGCAGTTTTGTTCGGGGGGGCAATCAGCCCCAGCATTTT. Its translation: CASSFVRGGNQPQHF. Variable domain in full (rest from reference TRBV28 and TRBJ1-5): DVKVTQSSRYLVKRTGEKVFLECVQDMDHENMFWYRQDPGLGLRLIYFSYDVKMKEKGDIPEGYSVSREKKERFSLILESASTNQTSMYLCASSFVRGGNQPQHFGDGTRLSIL.

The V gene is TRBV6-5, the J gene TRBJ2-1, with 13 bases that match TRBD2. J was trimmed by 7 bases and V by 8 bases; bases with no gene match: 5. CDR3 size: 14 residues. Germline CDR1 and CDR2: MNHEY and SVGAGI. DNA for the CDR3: TGTGCCAGCGGGACTAGCGGGGTCCTGAATGAGCAGTTCTTC. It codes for CASGTSGVLNEQFF.

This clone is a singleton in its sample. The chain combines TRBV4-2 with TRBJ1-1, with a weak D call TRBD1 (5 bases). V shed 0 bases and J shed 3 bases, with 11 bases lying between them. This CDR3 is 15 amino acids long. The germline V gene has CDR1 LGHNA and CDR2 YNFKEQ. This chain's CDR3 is CASSQDWAGDTEAFF. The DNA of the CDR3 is TGTGCCAGCAGCCAAGATTGGGCGGGGGACACTGAAGCTTTCTTT.

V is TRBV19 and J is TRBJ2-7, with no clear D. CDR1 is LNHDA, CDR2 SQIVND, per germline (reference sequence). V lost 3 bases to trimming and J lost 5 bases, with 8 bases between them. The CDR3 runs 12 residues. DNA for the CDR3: TGTGCCAGTAGTATTGATGGCCACGAGCAGTACTTC. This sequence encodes CASSIDGHEQYF.

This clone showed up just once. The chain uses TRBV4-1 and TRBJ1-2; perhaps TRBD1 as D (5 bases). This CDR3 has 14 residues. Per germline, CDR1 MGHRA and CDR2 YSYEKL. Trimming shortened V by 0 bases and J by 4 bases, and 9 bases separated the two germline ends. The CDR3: CASSQDPGSYGYTF. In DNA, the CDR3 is TGCGCCAGCAGCCAAGATCCAGGGTCCTATGGCTACACCTTC.

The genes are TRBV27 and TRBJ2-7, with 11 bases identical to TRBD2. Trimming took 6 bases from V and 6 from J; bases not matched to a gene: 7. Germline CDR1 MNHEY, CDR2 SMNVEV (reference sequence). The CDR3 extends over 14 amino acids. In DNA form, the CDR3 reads TGTGCCAGCAGGCTTCTAGCGGGGGGAAGCGAGCAGTACTTC. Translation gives CASRLLAGGSEQYF.

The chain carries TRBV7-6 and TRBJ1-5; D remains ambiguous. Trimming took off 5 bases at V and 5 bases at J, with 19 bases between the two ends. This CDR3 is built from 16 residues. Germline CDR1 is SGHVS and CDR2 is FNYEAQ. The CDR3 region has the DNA TGTGCCAGCAGCCTCCTTTTTTCGTCTTACTATCAGCCCCAGCATTTT. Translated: CASSLLFSSYYQPQHF.

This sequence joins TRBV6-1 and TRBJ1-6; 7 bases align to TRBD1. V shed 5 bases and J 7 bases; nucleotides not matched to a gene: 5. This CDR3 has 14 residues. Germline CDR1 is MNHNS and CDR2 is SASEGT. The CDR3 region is CASSTGTENSPLHF. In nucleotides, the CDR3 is TGTGCCAGCAGTACCGGGACAGAAAATTCACCCCTCCACTTT.

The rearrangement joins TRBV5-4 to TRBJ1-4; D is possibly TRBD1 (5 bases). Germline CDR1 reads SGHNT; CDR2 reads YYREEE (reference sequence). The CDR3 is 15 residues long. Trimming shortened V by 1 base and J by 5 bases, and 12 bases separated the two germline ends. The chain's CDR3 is CASSLNWGENEKLFF. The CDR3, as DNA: TGTGCCAGCAGCTTGAATTGGGGGGAGAATGAAAAACTGTTTTTT.

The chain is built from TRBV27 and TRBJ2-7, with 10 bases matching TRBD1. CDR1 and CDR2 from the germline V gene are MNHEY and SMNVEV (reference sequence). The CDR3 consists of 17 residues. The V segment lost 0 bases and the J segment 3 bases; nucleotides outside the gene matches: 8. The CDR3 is CASSLSGGTGDVYEQYF. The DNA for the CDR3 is TGTGCCAGCAGTTTATCGGGAGGGACAGGGGACGTCTACGAGCAGTACTTC.

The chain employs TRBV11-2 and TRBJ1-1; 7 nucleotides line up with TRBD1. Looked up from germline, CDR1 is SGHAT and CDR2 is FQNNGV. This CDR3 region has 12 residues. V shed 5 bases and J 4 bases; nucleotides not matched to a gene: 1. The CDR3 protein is CASSPGGTEAFF. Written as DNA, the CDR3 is TGTGCCAGCAGCCCAGGGGGCACTGAAGCTTTCTTT.

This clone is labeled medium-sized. The DNA for the CDR3 is TGCAGCGTTGAGGTCGGGGGGGCATCTGGGGCCAACGTCCTGACTTTC. It specifies CSVEVGGASGANVLTF. The chain joins TRBV29-1 to TRBJ2-6; 8 bases are shared with TRBD2. The CDR3 extends over 16 amino acids. Looked up from germline, CDR1 is SQVTM and CDR2 is ANQGSEA. V gave up 3 bases and J gave up 1 base; unmatched junction bases: 5.

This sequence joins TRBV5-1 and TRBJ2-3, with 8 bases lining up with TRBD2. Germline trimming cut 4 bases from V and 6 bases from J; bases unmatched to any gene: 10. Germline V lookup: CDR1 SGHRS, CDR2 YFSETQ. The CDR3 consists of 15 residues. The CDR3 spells CASSPGLALRDTQYF. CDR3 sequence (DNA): TGCGCCAGCAGCCCCGGACTAGCTCTTCGGGATACGCAGTATTTT.

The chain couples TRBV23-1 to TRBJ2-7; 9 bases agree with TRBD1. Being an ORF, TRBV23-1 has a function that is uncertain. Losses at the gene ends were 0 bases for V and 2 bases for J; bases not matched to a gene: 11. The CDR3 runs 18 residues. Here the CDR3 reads CASSQSITGQGTTYEQYF. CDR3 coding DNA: TGCGCCAGCAGTCAATCAATCACGGGACAGGGAACTACCTACGAGCAGTACTTC.

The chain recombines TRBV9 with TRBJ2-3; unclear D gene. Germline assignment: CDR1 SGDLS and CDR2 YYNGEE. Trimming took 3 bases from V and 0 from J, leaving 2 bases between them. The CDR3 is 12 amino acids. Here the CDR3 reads CASSASTDTQYF. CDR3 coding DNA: TGTGCCAGCAGCGCAAGCACAGATACGCAGTATTTT. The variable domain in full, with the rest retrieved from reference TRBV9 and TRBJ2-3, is DSGVTQTPKHLITATGQRVTLRCSPRSGDLSVYWYQQSLDQGLQFLIQYYNGEERAKGNILERFSAQQFPDLHSELNLSSLELGDSALYFCASSASTDTQYFGPGTRLTVL.

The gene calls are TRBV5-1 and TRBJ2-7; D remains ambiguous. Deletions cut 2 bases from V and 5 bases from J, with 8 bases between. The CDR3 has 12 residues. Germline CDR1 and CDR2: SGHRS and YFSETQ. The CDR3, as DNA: TGCGCCAGCAGCTTTACTTCCGACGAGCAGTACTTC. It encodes CASSFTSDEQYF.

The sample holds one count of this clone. The CDR3 spells CASSPEVGGTEAFF. The CDR3 DNA reads as TGTGCCAGCAGCCCAGAGGTGGGGGGCACTGAAGCTTTCTTT. The V call is TRBV9, the J call TRBJ1-1, with D maybe TRBD1 (5 bases). This CDR3 is 14 amino acids long. V was trimmed by 4 bases and J by 4 bases, leaving 14 bases between them. Germline V CDR1 and CDR2: SGDLS, YYNGEE.

The CDR3 DNA reads as TGTGCCAGCAGCCACGGGGAGACCCAGTACTTC. Protein sequence: CASSHGETQYF. This chain uses TRBV7-9 with TRBJ2-5; the D is unclear. This CDR3 is built from 11 residues. Trimming removed 5 bases at V and 5 bases at J, with 6 bases between. The germline V gene encodes CDR1 SEHNR and CDR2 FQNEAQ (reference sequence).

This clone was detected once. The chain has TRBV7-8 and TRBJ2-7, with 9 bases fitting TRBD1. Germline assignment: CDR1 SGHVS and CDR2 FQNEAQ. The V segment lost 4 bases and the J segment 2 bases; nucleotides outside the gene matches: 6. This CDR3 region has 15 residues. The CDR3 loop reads CASSSDRGNTYEQYF. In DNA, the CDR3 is TGTGCCAGCAGCTCGGACAGGGGCAACACCTACGAGCAGTACTTC.

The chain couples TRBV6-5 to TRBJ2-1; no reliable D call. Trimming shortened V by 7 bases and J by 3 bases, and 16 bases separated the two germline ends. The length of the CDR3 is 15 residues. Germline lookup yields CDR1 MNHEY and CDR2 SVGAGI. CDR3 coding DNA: TGTGCCAGCAATTCAAGGCTAGAAGGCTACAATGAGCAGTTCTTC. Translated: CASNSRLEGYNEQFF.

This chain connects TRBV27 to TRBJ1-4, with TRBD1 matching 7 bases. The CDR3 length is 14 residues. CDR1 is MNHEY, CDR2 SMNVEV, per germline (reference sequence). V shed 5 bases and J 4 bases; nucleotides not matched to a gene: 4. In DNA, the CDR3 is TGTGCCAGCAGTCCAAACAGGGGTAATGAAAAACTGTTTTTT. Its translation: CASSPNRGNEKLFF.

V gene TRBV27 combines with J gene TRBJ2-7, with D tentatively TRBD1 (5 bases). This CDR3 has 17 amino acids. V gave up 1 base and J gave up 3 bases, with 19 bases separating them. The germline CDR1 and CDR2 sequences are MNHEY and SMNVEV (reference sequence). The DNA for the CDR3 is TGTGCCAGCAGTTTATTTGGTGGGGCTGCAGTGAACTACGAGCAGTACTTC. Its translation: CASSLFGGAAVNYEQYF.

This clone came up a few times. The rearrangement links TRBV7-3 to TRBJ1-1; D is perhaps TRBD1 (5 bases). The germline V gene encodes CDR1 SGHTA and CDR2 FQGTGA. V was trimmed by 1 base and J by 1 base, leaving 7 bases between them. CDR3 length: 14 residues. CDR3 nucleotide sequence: TGTGCCAGCAGCTTAATGGGGGGGAACACTGAAGCTTTCTTT. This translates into CASSLMGGNTEAFF. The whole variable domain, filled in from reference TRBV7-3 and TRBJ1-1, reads GAGVSQTPSNKVTEKGKYVELRCDPISGHTALYWYRQSLGQGPEFLIYFQGTGAADDSGLPNDRFFAVRPEGSVSTLKIQRTERGDSAVYLCASSLMGGNTEAFFGQGTRLTVV.

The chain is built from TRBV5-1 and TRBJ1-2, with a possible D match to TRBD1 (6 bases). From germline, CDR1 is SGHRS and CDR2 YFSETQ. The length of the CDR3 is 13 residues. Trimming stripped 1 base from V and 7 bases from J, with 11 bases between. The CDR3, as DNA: TGCGCCAGCAGCTTGAACACAGGGATTGGCTACACCTTC. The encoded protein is CASSLNTGIGYTF.

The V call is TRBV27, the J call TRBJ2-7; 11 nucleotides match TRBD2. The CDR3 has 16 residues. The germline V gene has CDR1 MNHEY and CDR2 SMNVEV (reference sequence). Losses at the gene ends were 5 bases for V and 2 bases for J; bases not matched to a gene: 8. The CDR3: CASSRTSGSITYEQYF. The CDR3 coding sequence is TGTGCCAGCAGTCGAACTAGCGGGAGTATTACCTACGAGCAGTACTTC.

For the CDR3, the DNA is TGTGCCAGCAGTGACCGGGACAGTACCGGGGAGCTGTTTTTT. It translates to CASSDRDSTGELFF. V gene TRBV6-4 combines with J gene TRBJ2-2; 7 positions match TRBD1. Germline V gene sequence: CDR1 MRHNA, CDR2 SNTAGT. The CDR3 length is 14 residues. The trim removed 2 bases at V and 5 bases at J, leaving 2 bases unmatched.

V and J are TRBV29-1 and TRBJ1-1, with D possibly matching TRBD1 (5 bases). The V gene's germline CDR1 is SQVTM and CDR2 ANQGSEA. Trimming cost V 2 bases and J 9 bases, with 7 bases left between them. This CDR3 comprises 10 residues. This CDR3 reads CSVEQGKAFF. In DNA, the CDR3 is TGCAGCGTTGAACAGGGAAAAGCTTTCTTT.

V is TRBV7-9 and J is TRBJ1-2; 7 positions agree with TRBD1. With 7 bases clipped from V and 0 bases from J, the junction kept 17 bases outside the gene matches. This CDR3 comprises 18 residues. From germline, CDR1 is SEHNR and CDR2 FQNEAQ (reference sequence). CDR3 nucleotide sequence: TGTGCCAGCACCCCGGGGGACAGATATAAACCATCTAACTATGGCTACACCTTC. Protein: CASTPGDRYKPSNYGYTF.

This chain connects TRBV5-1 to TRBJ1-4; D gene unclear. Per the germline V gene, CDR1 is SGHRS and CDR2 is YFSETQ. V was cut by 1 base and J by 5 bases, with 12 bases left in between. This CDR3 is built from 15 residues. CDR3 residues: CASSLLTATNEKLFF. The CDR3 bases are TGCGCCAGCAGCTTGTTAACAGCTACAAATGAAAAACTGTTTTTT. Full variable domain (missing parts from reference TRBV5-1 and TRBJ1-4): KAGVTQTPRYLIKTRGQQVTLSCSPISGHRSVSWYQQTPGQGLQFLFEYFSETQRNKGNFPGRFSGRQFSNSRSEMNVSTLELGDSALYLCASSLLTATNEKLFFGSGTQLSVL.